This T cell receptor (beta chain) was profiled in a study of T cells in Graves' hyperthyroidism and ophthalmopathy. Looking at the study overall: Initial diagnosis, before any treatment, was when peripheral blood was collected. Notes on the study in general: Most clonotypes expanded in the thyroid (above 0.001) were also present in blood.

The study defined stable Graves' hyperthyroidism as no ophthalmopathy progression within 18 months. Amplification targeted TCR beta CDR3 regions from RNA transcripts. TCR CDR3 regions were first amplified by RT-PCR with HTBI primers. TCRdb reanalysed the multiplex PCR reads using MiXCR and keeps one entry per CDR3 protein. The data contain approximately 870,000 distinct CDR3 sequences, about 38% of them seen just once; the ten biggest clones take up approximately 10%. A single count supports this clonotype. Its specificity is unknown. CDR1 is DFQATT and CDR2 is SNEGSKA in the germline V gene (reference sequence). V was trimmed by 6 bases and J by 1 base, leaving 3 bases between them. The length of the CDR3 is 10 residues.

This receptor was identified in a young man with Graves' hyperthyroidism. The rearrangement links TRBV20-1 to TRBJ2-5, with D unclear. Material for sequencing was blood. The CDR3 sequence: CSAFQETQYF. In nucleotides, the CDR3 is TGCAGTGCATTCCAAGAGACCCAGTACTTC.